Shown below are 30 T cell receptor beta chains from a single sample sequenced in a study of OX40 agonist ivuxolimab in advanced cancers. The assay was immunoSEQ multiplex PCR, and TCRdb's table has in-frame clones only and misses some. The sample comprises some 150,000 clones, about nine tenths of which are singletons, and about 1% rests with the top ten. The sample here was CD4+ or CD8+ T cells sorted from blood, taken in a trial of the OX40 agonist ivuxolimab. These receptors were obtained from an adult with an advanced solid tumor such as melanoma, head and neck, liver or kidney cancer.

The CDR3 region is CAWTHPGTGGSYGYTF. CDR3 DNA: TGTGCCTGGACCCACCCCGGGACAGGGGGCTCTTATGGCTACACCTTC. The rearrangement uses TRBV30 and TRBJ1-2, with 12 bases lining up with TRBD1. Unmatched junction bases numbered 11, after V lost 4 bases and J lost 5 bases. The CDR3 loop spans 16 amino acids. CDR1 GTSNPN and CDR2 SVGIG come from the germline V gene (reference sequence).

The chain employs TRBV18 and TRBJ2-7; unclear D gene. Per germline, CDR1 KGHSH and CDR2 LQKENI. With 2 bases removed from V and 6 bases from J, the gap between germline ends came to 11 bases. The CDR3 loop spans 13 amino acids. CDR3 loop: CASSPEQVGEQYF. For the CDR3, the DNA is TGTGCCAGCTCACCAGAGCAGGTCGGCGAGCAGTACTTC.

This chain joins TRBV12-5 and TRBJ1-5; 7 nucleotides align to TRBD1. The length of the CDR3 is 18 residues. Trimming cost V 3 bases and J 0 bases; bases outside gene matches: 11. The germline V gene has CDR1 LGHNT and CDR2 FRNRAP. The CDR3, as DNA: TGTGCTAGTGGTTTAATTCCTACAGGGGTGGTTAGCAATCAGCCCCAGCATTTT. Protein product: CASGLIPTGVVSNQPQHF.

The genes are TRBV5-1 and TRBJ2-2; D is uncertain. Between the trimmed V and J ends, which lost 0 bases and 8 bases, there was a span of 14 bases. This CDR3 has 15 amino acids. Germline V CDR1 and CDR2: SGHRS, YFSETQ. The CDR3 region is CASSLDTRIRGELFF. The CDR3 DNA follows: TGCGCCAGCAGCTTGGATACCAGGATAAGAGGGGAGCTGTTTTTT.

This clone has just one count. This chain joins TRBV28 and TRBJ2-3, with 10 bases that match TRBD2. J was trimmed by 4 bases and V by 5 bases; bases with no gene match: 9. Germline CDR1 is MDHEN and CDR2 is SYDVKM. The CDR3 extends over 16 amino acids. CDR3 sequence (DNA): TGTGCCAGCAGTCTGGGGGCTACTAGCGGGGCAGATACGCAGTATTTT. Amino acids: CASSLGATSGADTQYF. The full variable domain, in which reference TRBV28 and TRBJ2-3 provide the parts outside the CDR3, is DVKVTQSSRYLVKRTGEKVFLECVQDMDHENMFWYRQDPGLGLRLIYFSYDVKMKEKGDIPEGYSVSREKKERFSLILESASTNQTSMYLCASSLGATSGADTQYFGPGTRLTVL.

V gene TRBV19 combines with J gene TRBJ1-1; the D gene is possibly TRBD1 (6 bases). The length of the CDR3 is 14 residues. Germline-derived CDR1 and CDR2 are LNHDA and SQIVND (reference sequence). V was trimmed by 6 bases and J by 5 bases, leaving 16 bases between them. The CDR3 DNA sequence: TGTGCCAGTAGCTACCCGGGGGCGAGGACTGAAGCTTTCTTT. The encoded protein is CASSYPGARTEAFF.

J is TRBJ1-2 and V is TRBV28; 8 positions agree with TRBD1. The CDR3 is 13 residues long. V gave up 5 bases and J gave up 3 bases; unmatched junction bases: 2. The germline V gene has CDR1 MDHEN and CDR2 SYDVKM. In DNA, the CDR3 is TGTGCCAGCAGTCAGACAGGGGACTATGGCTACACCTTC. Its translation: CASSQTGDYGYTF.

This chain joins TRBV27 and TRBJ2-7; D possibly corresponds to TRBD2 (6 bases). The CDR3 length is 16 residues. Trimming shortened V by 2 bases and J by 0 bases, and 14 bases separated the two germline ends. Per the germline V gene, CDR1 is MNHEY and CDR2 is SMNVEV (reference sequence). The CDR3 DNA reads TGTGCCAGCAGTTTAAGGTCGGGACTCAGCTCCTACGAGCAGTACTTC. It codes for CASSLRSGLSSYEQYF.

This CDR3 is CASSLAGFAEAFF. CDR3 coding DNA: TGTGCCAGCAGCTTAGCCGGGTTTGCTGAAGCTTTCTTT. V and J are TRBV11-3 and TRBJ1-1, with unresolved D. Germline values: CDR1 SGHNT, CDR2 YENEEA. The ends were cut back, 1 base at V and 6 bases at J, with 9 bases in the middle. The CDR3 has 13 amino acids.

The chain carries TRBV6-1 and TRBJ2-5; 13 positions match TRBD2. The CDR3 loop spans 15 amino acids. Germline V gene sequence: CDR1 MNHNS, CDR2 SASEGT. V lost 5 bases, J lost 4 bases, and 4 bases stayed unmatched. The CDR3: CASSRTSGSLETQYF. DNA of the CDR3: TGTGCCAGCAGTAGGACTAGCGGGAGCTTAGAGACCCAGTACTTC.

J is TRBJ2-5 and V is TRBV12-5; D is unresolved. The J call may be mistaken, given a closer DNA end match to TRBJ2-7. This CDR3 contains 10 residues. The germline gives CDR1 LGHNT, CDR2 FRNRAP. The DNA of the CDR3 is TGTGCTAGTGGTTCTAACGAGCAGTACTTC. Encoded protein: CASGSNEQYF.

V is TRBV18 and J is TRBJ2-7; 11 bases map to TRBD1. V was pared by 6 bases and J by 4 bases, with 5 bases of the junction left unmatched. CDR3 length: 14 residues. CDR1 and CDR2 from the germline V gene are KGHSH and LQKENI. For the CDR3, the DNA is TGTGCCAGCTCTTCGGGACAGGGGGGATACGAGCAGTACTTC. As protein: CASSSGQGGYEQYF.

This chain uses TRBV30 with TRBJ1-2, with D maybe TRBD1 (5 bases). The CDR3 loop spans 15 amino acids. The V end lost 6 bases, the J end lost 3 bases, and 20 bases lay between the germline ends. Germline assignment: CDR1 GTSNPN and CDR2 SVGIG (reference sequence). CDR3 sequence reads: CACLERGAPDYGYTF. The CDR3 DNA reads as TGTGCCTGCTTGGAGCGGGGCGCTCCCGACTATGGCTACACCTTC.

The genes are TRBV11-2 and TRBJ2-7; 7 nucleotides line up with TRBD2. Germline V CDR1 and CDR2: SGHAT, FQNNGV. The CDR3 totals 16 residues. V gave up 7 bases and J gave up 7 bases; unmatched junction bases: 19. The CDR3 protein is CASKGIKGGPVREQYF. Here the CDR3 DNA reads TGTGCCAGCAAGGGCATTAAGGGAGGGCCCGTACGAGAGCAGTACTTC.

The chain carries TRBV9 and TRBJ1-4; TRBD1 is a possible D gene (6 bases). Germline CDR1 and CDR2: SGDLS and YYNGEE. Trimming left V 0 bases short and J 4 bases short, with 10 bases between. This CDR3 has 15 amino acids. DNA of the CDR3: TGTGCCAGCAGCGTAGGGACAGCGATTAATGAAAAACTGTTTTTT. Encoded protein: CASSVGTAINEKLFF.

The chain couples TRBV5-5 to TRBJ2-1, with D maybe TRBD2 (7 bases). The germline V gene encodes CDR1 SGHKS and CDR2 YYEKEE (reference sequence). This CDR3 is built from 15 residues. V was pared by 2 bases and J by 4 bases, with 13 bases between. The CDR3 reads CASSLVAGAYNEQFF. For the CDR3, the DNA is TGTGCCAGCAGCTTAGTGGCGGGGGCGTACAATGAGCAGTTCTTC. Filled out from reference TRBV5-5 and TRBJ2-1, the complete variable domain reads DAGVTQSPTHLIKTRGQQVTLRCSPISGHKSVSWYQQVLGQGPQFIFQYYEKEERGRGNFPDRFSARQFPNYSSELNVNALLLGDSALYLCASSLVAGAYNEQFFGPGTRLTVL.

The CDR3 nucleotides read TGTGCCAGCAGCTCCGACGGGAAAAACATTCAGTACTTC. Amino acid sequence: CASSSDGKNIQYF. The rearrangement links TRBV7-9 to TRBJ2-4; D uncertain. The CDR3 has 13 amino acids. CDR1 SEHNR and CDR2 FQNEAQ come from the germline V gene (reference sequence). Trimming took 4 bases from V and 4 from J, leaving 8 bases between them.

V usage is TRBV19 and J usage is TRBJ2-7; D perhaps matches TRBD2 (6 bases). This CDR3 is 15 amino acids long. Trimming removed 5 bases from V and 2 bases from J, with 16 bases in between. Germline assignment: CDR1 LNHDA and CDR2 SQIVND (reference sequence). CDR3 residues: CASSPTGGSAYEQYF. In DNA, the CDR3 is TGTGCCAGTAGTCCAACAGGAGGGTCAGCCTACGAGCAGTACTTC.

The rearrangement uses TRBV7-9 and TRBJ2-3, with 8 bases matching TRBD2. The germline V gene encodes CDR1 SEHNR and CDR2 FQNEAQ (reference sequence). With V trimmed by 5 bases and J by 2 bases, 9 bases remained unmatched. The CDR3 is made up of 16 amino acids. The CDR3 DNA reads as TGTGCCAGCAGCATATTCAGTAGCGGGAACACAGATACGCAGTATTTT. Encoded protein: CASSIFSSGNTDTQYF.

This clone was seen a single time. This chain joins TRBV7-2 and TRBJ1-1, with D hard to call. Between the trimmed V and J ends, which lost 5 bases and 6 bases, there was a span of 10 bases. CDR3 length: 12 amino acids. Germline lookup yields CDR1 SGHTA and CDR2 FQGNSA. The CDR3 nucleotides are TGTGCCAGCAGCCCCGGACGGCCTGAAGCTTTCTTT. This sequence encodes CASSPGRPEAFF.

CDR3 in amino acids: CSAARGQRGETQYF. The CDR3 DNA follows: TGCAGCGCGGCGAGGGGACAGAGGGGGGAGACCCAGTACTTC. This chain uses TRBV29-1 with TRBJ2-5; 7 nucleotides match TRBD1. Unmatched junction bases numbered 13, after V lost 7 bases and J lost 5 bases. The CDR3 contains 14 residues. CDR1 is SQVTM and CDR2 is ANQGSEA in the germline V gene.

The rearrangement links TRBV7-6 to TRBJ1-1; D is possibly TRBD1 (6 bases). CDR1 is SGHVS, CDR2 FNYEAQ, per germline. V gave up 6 bases and J gave up 3 bases, with 14 bases separating them. This CDR3 is built from 14 residues. The DNA of the CDR3 is TGTGCCAGCAGTTTTACAGGGTTCGACACTGAAGCTTTCTTT. Protein product: CASSFTGFDTEAFF.

The chain recombines TRBV7-6 with TRBJ2-1; TRBD1 matches 8 bases. V shed 3 bases and J 10 bases; nucleotides not matched to a gene: 8. Germline assignment: CDR1 SGHVS and CDR2 FNYEAQ. The CDR3 consists of 14 residues. CDR3 in amino acids: CASSFTHRDREQFF. DNA of the CDR3: TGTGCCAGCAGCTTTACCCACCGGGACAGGGAGCAGTTCTTC.

V is TRBV30 and J is TRBJ1-1; D uncertain. The V end lost 1 base, the J end lost 4 bases, and 10 bases lay between the germline ends. This CDR3 spans 13 amino acids. CDR1 and CDR2 (germline): GTSNPN, SVGIG (reference sequence). CDR3 nucleotides: TGTGCCTGGAGTGCGCGGGCAGCCACTGAAGCTTTCTTT. Protein sequence: CAWSARAATEAFF. Full variable domain (missing parts from reference TRBV30 and TRBJ1-1): SQTIHQWPATLVQPVGSPLSLECTVEGTSNPNLYWYRQAAGRGLQLLFYSVGIGQISSEVPQNLSASRPQDRQFILSSKKLLLSDSGFYLCAWSARAATEAFFGQGTRLTVV.

The chain couples TRBV18 to TRBJ1-1; D may be TRBD1 (6 bases). The CDR3 is 15 residues long. V lost 4 bases and J lost 5, with 17 bases in between. CDR1 is KGHSH, CDR2 LQKENI, per germline. CDR3 nucleotides: TGTGCCAGCTCACTTCAGGGGAGCCCCCATACTGAAGCTTTCTTT. It codes for CASSLQGSPHTEAFF.

J is TRBJ2-7 and V is TRBV11-2, with 7 bases matching TRBD1. From germline, CDR1 is SGHAT and CDR2 FQNNGV. This CDR3 region has 15 residues. V dropped 0 bases and J dropped 5; count of bases not matched to a gene: 7. This chain's CDR3 is CASSLETGIRNEQYF. In DNA, the CDR3 is TGTGCCAGCAGCTTAGAGACAGGGATAAGGAACGAGCAGTACTTC.

The chain employs TRBV5-1 and TRBJ1-2, with D possibly being TRBD1 (6 bases). The CDR3 sequence is 16 residues long. The V and J ends lost 0 bases and 6 bases respectively, with 18 bases between them. Germline V gene sequence: CDR1 SGHRS, CDR2 YFSETQ. The CDR3 spells CASSLEALGGPHGYTF. The CDR3 bases are TGCGCCAGCAGCTTGGAGGCTTTGGGGGGCCCCCATGGCTACACCTTC.

This clone was seen a few times. The V and J genes are TRBV5-1 and TRBJ1-2; the D gene is possibly TRBD1 (6 bases). Trimming took 0 bases from V and 6 from J, leaving 6 bases between them. The V gene's germline CDR1 is SGHRS and CDR2 YFSETQ. The CDR3 has 12 residues. CDR3 in amino acids: CASSLDRDGYTF. The CDR3 nucleotides are TGCGCCAGCAGCTTGGACAGGGATGGCTACACCTTC.

The chain couples TRBV5-1 to TRBJ2-3; TRBD2 aligns across 10 bases. Trimming cost V 6 bases and J 2 bases; bases outside gene matches: 6. Germline V gene lookup returns CDR1 SGHRS and CDR2 YFSETQ. The CDR3 has 15 amino acids. CDR3 DNA sequence: TGCGCCAGCACCCTTAGCGGGGGGAACACAGATACGCAGTATTTT. It encodes CASTLSGGNTDTQYF.

The chain employs TRBV6-5 and TRBJ2-7, with no clear D. V lost 5 bases, J lost 0 bases, and 11 bases lay in between. Germline lookup yields CDR1 MNHEY and CDR2 SVGAGI. This CDR3 region has 14 residues. The CDR3 is CASSPRGFSYEQYF. The CDR3 DNA follows: TGTGCCAGCAGTCCCCGCGGTTTCTCCTACGAGCAGTACTTC.